The clone carrying this T cell receptor beta chain was counted many times. Its target is not known. This specimen comes from a study of molecular identifiers for immune sequencing clone quantification. Study-wide results and limits: For effector cells, clones above 20 RNA copies held over 97% of molecules; for naive cells, under 1%.

One entry per CDR3 protein results from TCRdb running MiXCR on the PCR reads. The sample comprises some 59,000 distinct CDR3 sequences, around 25% of which are singletons, and around 1.8% rests with the top ten. The CDR3 runs to 16 residues. Germline V gene data show CDR1 as LGHNA and CDR2 as YSLEER. V lost 0 bases, J lost 4 bases, and 13 bases lay in between. The sample consisted of naive CD8+ T cells from blood, with Jurkat cell RNA spiked in. The subset here: FACS-sorted CD8+CD4-CCR7+CD45RA+ naive T cells. The rearrangement joins TRBV4-3 to TRBJ2-1, with D tentatively TRBD2 (5 bases). The receptor was derived from a human donor in good health. Some libraries in this study had Jurkat cell RNA spiked in. The CDR3 reads CASSQDRADPYNEQFF. Written as DNA, the CDR3 is TGCGCCAGCAGCCAAGATCGAGCGGACCCTTACAATGAGCAGTTCTTC.